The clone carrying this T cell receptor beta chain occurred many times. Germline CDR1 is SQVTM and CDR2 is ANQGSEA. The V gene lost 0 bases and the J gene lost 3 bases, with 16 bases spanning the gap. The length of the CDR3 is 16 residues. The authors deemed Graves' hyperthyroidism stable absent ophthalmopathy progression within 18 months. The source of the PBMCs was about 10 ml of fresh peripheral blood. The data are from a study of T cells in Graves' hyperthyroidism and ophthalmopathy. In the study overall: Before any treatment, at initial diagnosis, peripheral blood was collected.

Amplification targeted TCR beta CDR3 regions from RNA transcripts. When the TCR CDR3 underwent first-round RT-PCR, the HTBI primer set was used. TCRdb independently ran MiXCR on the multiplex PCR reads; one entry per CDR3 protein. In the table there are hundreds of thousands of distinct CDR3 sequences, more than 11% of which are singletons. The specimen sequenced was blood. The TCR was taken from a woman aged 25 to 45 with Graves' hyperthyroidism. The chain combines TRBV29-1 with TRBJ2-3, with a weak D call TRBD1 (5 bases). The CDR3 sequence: CSVEDRLGRATDTQYF. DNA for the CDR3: TGCAGCGTTGAAGATAGGTTAGGCAGGGCTACAGATACGCAGTATTTT.